This T cell receptor beta chain was sequenced in a study of cytomegalovirus exposure and HLA in healthy donors. The study ran its PCR with 60 Vbeta and 13 Jbeta primers. Sequenced by immunoSEQ multiplex PCR; TCRdb stores in-frame clones only, minus some. This table has roughly 190,000 clones, around three quarters appearing once. The germline gives CDR1 LNHDA, CDR2 SQIVND (reference sequence). This CDR3 contains 13 residues. The junction had 6 bases not matched to a gene; V was cut back by 7 bases and J by 5 bases. The source of this sequence is a woman under 40 in good health and CMV-seropositive. The chain carries TRBV19 and TRBJ1-2; 8 positions match TRBD1. The sample was PBMCs. The CDR3 sequence is CASTGQEKYGYTF. The CDR3 DNA follows: TGTGCCAGTACGGGACAGGAGAAGTATGGCTACACCTTC.